A selection of T cell receptor beta chains follows, all from one sample in a study of OX40 agonist ivuxolimab in advanced cancers. The method was immunoSEQ multiplex PCR; TCRdb's version includes in-frame clones alone and lacks a portion of them. The table has fewer than 60,000 clones, about 88% seen once; the top ten hold 0.76%. Specimen: CD4+ or CD8+ T cells sorted from blood, collected in a trial of the OX40 agonist ivuxolimab. These receptors were collected from an adult with an advanced solid tumor such as melanoma, head and neck, liver or kidney cancer. The conserved cysteine and the conserved F or W are not part of the CDR3 here.

V,CDR3
TRBV4-1,ASSPADRDATEAF
TRBV29-1,SVGGTSNQPQH
TRBV12-2,ASRLGCWGAPLQETQY
TRBV19,ASSSPTGGNIQY
TRBV6-5,ASSREQGLGGQY
TRBV7-9,ASSLGTGDDEQY
TRBV30,AWSNTDTQY
TRBV28,ASRQGTGRNQPQH
TRBV6-1,ASSDPGSAGGLHTQY
TRBV10-3,AISVTSGSYEQY
TRBV28,ASSPSRANYGYT
TRBV4-3,ASSQDPGQSDTQY
TRBV7-9,ASRVGGEKLF
TRBV7-3,ASSSERRETQY
TRBV10-3,ATTRSGVDYGYT
TRBV29-1,SVAQGLNYGYT
TRBV7-2,ASSLTGQDFYEQY
TRBV28,ASRPTGYEQY
TRBV5-1,ASRWDATQLEAF
TRBV30,AWSDRGLKLF
TRBV5-1,ASSISGSPFNEQF
TRBV5-6,ASSPNRGHGYT
TRBV5-1,ASRVASAYEQY
TRBV10-2,ASQNRDRGRWGQETQY
TRBV19,ASSIETRGPYNEQF
TRBV6-5,ASSYNENPYEQY
TRBV2,ASKPGDYSYNEQF
TRBV7-2,ASSFRLAGDNEQY
TRBV5-4,ASSLSGRALNEQF
TRBV5-1,ASSFTGNTGELF
TRBV28,ASSLMGDQPREAF
TRBV10-3,AISGTGTVGGEAF
TRBV7-2,ASSLLFDQRTKGTGELF
TRBV5-1,ASSLGSGGSGELF
TRBV28,ASRPGGLMYNEQF
TRBV19,ASSIEWQGSGEQF
TRBV19,ASKGQGPTYEQY
TRBV11-2,ASSPAATNQPQH
TRBV7-2,ASSQDRHREAF
TRBV2,ASRGYRGNTEAF
TRBV7-2,ASSSKWPGLQTYEQY
TRBV7-2,ASSPSPQETQY
TRBV19,ASSIRSSGSYEQY
TRBV15,ATSRGQIATNEKLF
TRBV28,ASTPGTPENTQY
TRBV13,ASSLAREQY
TRBV29-1,SVVLGGAETQY